This TCR beta chain originates from a study of blood T cell repertoires in COVID-19. Study summary: From the United States, Italy and Spain came samples of acute and convalescent COVID-19. In each case, the material was cDNA or gDNA derived from T cells, B-cell-depleted T cells, or PBMCs.

This clone occurred a few times. Assay: immunoSEQ multiplex PCR; the TCRdb copy retains only in-frame clones and omits some. Among about 210,000 clones listed, less than 85% were seen once. From germline, CDR1 is SGHAT and CDR2 FQDESV (reference sequence). V trimming: 1 base; J trimming: 6 bases; junction bases outside the gene matches: 9. This CDR3 spans 15 amino acids. The participants were between about 18 and 90 years old and came from about two dozen US areas. Cohort 3 donors were reported recovered after two negative PCRs, clearance, or symptom resolution. The sample was PBMCs or T cells enriched from blood (not recorded which). This chain links TRBV11-1 with TRBJ2-7, with 7 bases matching TRBD2. The TCR was taken from a man in his forties who had recovered from COVID-19. For the CDR3, the DNA is TGTGCCAGCAGCTTAGTTGAGCGGGAAGGTGGCGAGCAGTACTTC. Its protein is CASSLVEREGGEQYF. Full variable domain (remainder filled in from reference TRBV11-1 and TRBJ2-7): EAEVAQSPRYKITEKSQAVAFWCDPISGHATLYWYRQILGQGPELLVQFQDESVVDDSQLPKDRFSAERLKGVDSTLKIQPAELGDSAMYLCASSLVEREGGEQYFGPGTRLTVT.